This T cell receptor (beta chain) was sequenced during a study of blood T cell repertoires in COVID-19. Study-level information: Samples representing acute and convalescent COVID-19 were sourced from the United States, Italy and Spain. Sources were T cells, B-cell-depleted T cells, or PBMCs; the material itself was cDNA or gDNA.

Per the authors' pipeline: How many nucleated cells were present was estimated from reference gene primer amplification. Method: immunoSEQ multiplex PCR; TCRdb's copy keeps in-frame clones and lacks some. Clonal size and the V and J genes are those of that table, whereas D and trimming came from the DNA. The sample carries approximately 160,000 clones, 70% to 90% recorded once. This CDR3 contains 14 residues. Trimming took off 1 base at V and 6 bases at J, with 12 bases between the two ends. Germline lookup yields CDR1 SGHTA and CDR2 FQGNSA. The chain combines TRBV7-2 with TRBJ1-2; D may be TRBD1 (5 bases). The clonotype originates from a middle-aged man who had recovered from COVID-19. The sequencing sample was made of peripheral blood. The DNA for the CDR3 is TGTGCCAGCAGCTTAGATTCAGGGCGGAATGGCTACACCTTC. This gives the protein CASSLDSGRNGYTF.